This T cell receptor beta chain was retrieved from a study of identical twins. Whole-study findings and limits: Out-of-frame beta sequences exhibited a weaker degree of excess twin sharing.

Template switching added a universal primer site, and cDNA bore unique molecular identifiers. TCRdb recomputed calls from the 5' RACE reads with MiXCR, one row per CDR3 protein. The table lists more than 1.5 million distinct CDR3 sequences, around 33% of them singletons. This clonotype was found once. Its antigen is currently unknown. Germline lookup yields CDR1 SGHAT and CDR2 FQNNGV. This CDR3 contains 14 residues. V was pared by 5 bases and J by 4 bases, with 14 bases between. The chain uses TRBV11-2 and TRBJ1-2; no clear D gene. Sequenced sample: cord blood. The sequence came from a newborn girl in good health. The chain's CDR3 is CASSRLDRGYGYTF. The CDR3 nucleotides read TGTGCCAGCAGCAGACTCGACCGGGGCTATGGCTACACCTTC.